The next 22 T cell receptor beta chains were all read from a single sample in a study of cytomegalovirus exposure and HLA in healthy donors. 13 Jbeta primers and 60 Vbeta primers were used for the PCR. Profiled with immunoSEQ multiplex PCR; TCRdb holds only in-frame clones, not every one. Of about 110,000 clones in the sample, less than 20% were seen once. Sequencing was done on a sample of PBMCs. The receptors originated from a woman between 18 and 29 years old in good health and CMV-seronegative.

The chain has TRBV6-6 and TRBJ1-1, with TRBD1 identical over 9 bases. CDR1 is MNHNY and CDR2 is SVGAGI in the germline V gene (reference sequence). The J segment lost 4 bases and the V segment lost 4 bases, leaving 4 bases of the junction unmatched. The CDR3 has 14 amino acids. CDR3 nucleotide sequence: TGTGCCAGCAGTTTGACAGGGGGGAGCACTGAAGCTTTCTTT. Its protein product is CASSLTGGSTEAFF.

Details on this clone: Different DNA sequences within this sample yield the same CDR3. The rearrangement joins TRBV6-5 to TRBJ1-1; D is perhaps TRBD1 (6 bases). Germline V gives CDR1 MNHEY, CDR2 SVGAGI. V shed 1 base and J shed 5 bases, with 11 bases lying between them. CDR3 length: 14 residues. The CDR3 DNA is TGTGCCAGCAGTTACTATGCCAGGGGAACTGAAGCTTTCTTT. Translating it yields CASSYYARGTEAFF.

This clone appeared a few times. J is TRBJ1-1 and V is TRBV7-2, with 9 bases aligning to TRBD1. Germline lookup yields CDR1 SGHTA and CDR2 FQGNSA. The CDR3 contains 13 residues. V shed 6 bases and J 5 bases; nucleotides not matched to a gene: 4. CDR3 residues: CASREGTGTEAFF. The CDR3 bases are TGTGCCAGCAGGGAGGGGACAGGGACTGAAGCTTTCTTT.

This clone was recorded many times. The V gene is TRBV2, the J gene TRBJ1-1; TRBD1 agrees at 9 bases. The V and J ends lost 7 bases and 3 bases, in that order; junction bases with no gene match: 6. CDR3 size: 14 residues. Germline CDR1 and CDR2: SNHLY and FYNNEI. CDR3 nucleotides: TGTGCCAGCAAAGGGACAGGGTTGTACACTGAAGCTTTCTTT. Translating gives CASKGTGLYTEAFF.

The rearrangement links TRBV11-2 to TRBJ1-1; weak D call: TRBD1 (6 bases). The CDR3 extends over 18 amino acids. V was trimmed by 5 bases and J by 0 bases, leaving 22 bases between them. CDR1 is SGHAT and CDR2 is FQNNGV in the germline V gene. The CDR3: CASSNTGLPILLNTEAFF. CDR3 nucleotide sequence: TGTGCCAGCAGCAACACAGGGTTACCTATACTACTGAACACTGAAGCTTTCTTT.

Here the CDR3 reads CASAPGQGVLINEQFF. The CDR3 coding sequence is TGTGCTAGTGCCCCCGGGCAGGGGGTACTAATTAATGAGCAGTTCTTC. The chain employs TRBV12-5 and TRBJ2-1; TRBD1 matches at 7 bases. The junction had 16 bases not matched to a gene; V was cut back by 7 bases and J by 7 bases. Germline V CDR1 and CDR2: LGHNT, FRNRAP. The CDR3 covers 16 residues. Together with reference TRBV12-5 and TRBJ2-1, the CDR3 gives the full variable domain: DARVTQTPRHKVTEMGQEVTMRCQPILGHNTVFWYRQTMMQGLELLAYFRNRAPLDDSGMPKDRFSAEMPDATLATLKIQPSEPRDSAVYFCASAPGQGVLINEQFFGPGTRLTVL.

In its sample, this clone was seen a few times. The chain combines TRBV19 with TRBJ1-2; a weak D match, TRBD1 (5 bases). Trimming removed 1 base at V and 8 bases at J, with 14 bases between. The CDR3 has 14 residues. CDR1 is LNHDA and CDR2 is SQIVND in the germline V gene (reference sequence). The CDR3 loop reads CASSIGGRMRGYTF. In DNA, the CDR3 is TGTGCCAGTAGTATAGGGGGCAGGATGAGGGGCTACACCTTC.

This clone showed up just a few times. The gene calls are TRBV6-6 and TRBJ1-1; 8 nucleotides line up with TRBD1. In germline, CDR1 is MNHNY, CDR2 SVGAGI (reference sequence). V trimming: 6 bases; J trimming: 4 bases; junction bases outside the gene matches: 7. The CDR3 totals 14 residues. The CDR3: CASRDRVGGTEAFF. The CDR3 coding sequence is TGTGCCAGCAGGGACAGGGTCGGGGGCACTGAAGCTTTCTTT.

This clone has just a few counts. The chain links TRBV10-3 to TRBJ2-5; 14 nucleotides agree with TRBD2. V was pared by 6 bases and J by 10 bases, with 7 bases of the junction left unmatched. CDR1 and CDR2 (germline): ENHRY, SYGVKD. The CDR3 is made up of 14 amino acids. The DNA for the CDR3 is TGTGCCATCAGGCCTGGACTAGCGGGGGGTATCCAGTACTTC. It translates to CAIRPGLAGGIQYF.

This clone was seen more than once but under ten times. The J gene is TRBJ1-6, the V gene TRBV7-3; TRBD1 matches at 7 bases. The CDR3 runs to 14 residues. J gave up 7 bases and V 3 bases, and 3 bases lay outside the gene matches. Germline CDR1 SGHTA, CDR2 FQGTGA. CDR3 sequence: CASSLTGLNSPLHF. The CDR3 DNA is TGTGCCAGCAGCTTGACAGGGCTGAATTCACCCCTCCACTTT. Filled out from reference TRBV7-3 and TRBJ1-6, the complete variable domain reads GAGVSQTPSNKVTEKGKYVELRCDPISGHTALYWYRQSLGQGPEFLIYFQGTGAADDSGLPNDRFFAVRPEGSVSTLKIQRTERGDSAVYLCASSLTGLNSPLHFGNGTRLTVT.

This chain links TRBV4-1 with TRBJ2-7; 7 nucleotides line up with TRBD2. V lost 4 bases, J lost 3 bases, and 9 bases stayed unmatched. The CDR3 sequence is 15 residues long. CDR1 and CDR2 (germline): MGHRA, YSYEKL. CDR3 bases: TGCGCCAGCAGCCCATCGGAGGAGCGGGGCTACGAGCAGTACTTC. It is translated as CASSPSEERGYEQYF.

The table lists this clone with a few counts. The genes are TRBV2 and TRBJ1-3; tentative D call: TRBD1 (5 bases). The CDR3 is made up of 12 amino acids. CDR1 is SNHLY, CDR2 FYNNEI, per germline. Trimming left V 6 bases short and J 2 bases short, with 5 bases between. The CDR3 nucleotides read TGTGCCAGCAGGGGGCCTGGAAACACCATATATTTT. Translation gives CASRGPGNTIYF.

The CDR3 loop reads CASSLNSDGGGEQFF. The CDR3 DNA reads as TGTGCCAGCAGTTTAAATAGTGACGGGGGAGGTGAGCAGTTCTTC. V and J are TRBV27 and TRBJ2-1; possible D gene TRBD2, 6 bases. V gave up 2 bases and J gave up 9 bases, with 17 bases separating them. This CDR3 contains 15 residues. The V gene's germline CDR1 is MNHEY and CDR2 SMNVEV (reference sequence).

This clone came up a few times. V is TRBV5-6 and J is TRBJ1-1; 10 bases line up with TRBD1. CDR3 length equals 14 residues. V lost 5 bases to trimming and J lost 5 bases; unmatched junction nucleotides: 6. CDR1 SGHDT and CDR2 YYEEEE come from the germline V gene. The CDR3: CASRSGTGATEAFF. The CDR3 nucleotides read TGTGCCAGCAGATCCGGGACAGGGGCTACTGAAGCTTTCTTT.

The chain has TRBV30 and TRBJ2-2; perhaps TRBD1 as D (6 bases). Germline CDR1 is GTSNPN and CDR2 is SVGIG (reference sequence). The CDR3 covers 14 residues. Trimming shortened V by 1 base and J by 4 bases, and 10 bases separated the two germline ends. CDR3 sequence (DNA): TGTGCCTGGAGTGGGGGACAACTCACCGGGGAGCTGTTTTTT. Protein sequence: CAWSGGQLTGELFF.

There are a few counts of this clone. V and J are TRBV5-6 and TRBJ2-7; 14 bases line up with TRBD2. Germline V lookup: CDR1 SGHDT, CDR2 YYEEEE. CDR3 size: 15 residues. J lost 3 bases, V lost 4 bases, and 3 bases had no gene match. For the CDR3, the DNA is TGTGCCAGCAGCGGAGGGACTAGCGGGAGCTACGAGCAGTACTTC. Translation: CASSGGTSGSYEQYF.

This clone occurred a few times. The gene calls are TRBV30 and TRBJ1-3; no reliable D call. With 0 bases removed from V and 0 bases from J, the gap between germline ends came to 12 bases. Germline V gene lookup returns CDR1 GTSNPN and CDR2 SVGIG (reference sequence). This CDR3 spans 16 amino acids. The CDR3 sequence: CAWSVKYGFSGNTIYF. CDR3 nucleotide sequence: TGTGCCTGGAGTGTAAAGTACGGGTTCTCTGGAAACACCATATATTTT.

V gene TRBV7-9 combines with J gene TRBJ2-7; 8 nucleotides agree with TRBD1. V lost 5 bases, J lost 5 bases, and 8 bases stayed unmatched. CDR1 and CDR2 from the germline V gene are SEHNR and FQNEAQ (reference sequence). This CDR3 has 14 amino acids. The CDR3, as DNA: TGTGCCAGCAGCGCACGACAGGGGCGGAACGAGCAGTACTTC. The encoded protein is CASSARQGRNEQYF.

The chain combines TRBV7-3 with TRBJ2-5, with 12 bases that match TRBD2. The V gene's germline CDR1 is SGHTA and CDR2 FQGTGA. Germline trimming cut 5 bases from V and 4 bases from J; bases unmatched to any gene: 5. This CDR3 has 15 residues. CDR3 in DNA: TGTGCCAGCAGCGTGACTAGCGGGGGTCTAGAGACCCAGTACTTC. This gives the protein CASSVTSGGLETQYF.

The chain links TRBV5-1 to TRBJ1-2, with D maybe TRBD1 (5 bases). With 5 bases removed from V and 2 bases from J, the gap between germline ends came to 13 bases. The CDR3 runs to 14 residues. Germline loops: CDR1 SGHRS, CDR2 YFSETQ. CDR3 sequence (DNA): TGCGCCAGCAGGACTCCGGGGGACAACTATGGCTACACCTTC. Amino acid sequence: CASRTPGDNYGYTF.

The J gene is TRBJ1-1, the V gene TRBV9; tentative D call: TRBD1 (6 bases). The CDR3 is 15 residues long. In germline, CDR1 is SGDLS, CDR2 YYNGEE. V was shortened by 0 bases and J by 0 bases, with 9 bases between the two germline ends. CDR3: CASSVADSLNTEAFF. CDR3 sequence (DNA): TGTGCCAGCAGCGTAGCGGACAGTTTGAACACTGAAGCTTTCTTT.

This chain uses TRBV4-3 with TRBJ2-7, with D unclear. This CDR3 has 14 residues. Trimming cost V 0 bases and J 4 bases, with 10 bases left between them. The V gene's germline CDR1 is LGHNA and CDR2 YSLEER. As DNA, the CDR3 is TGCGCCAGCAGCCAAGACCTAAATCCTTACGAGCAGTACTTC. Translating it yields CASSQDLNPYEQYF.